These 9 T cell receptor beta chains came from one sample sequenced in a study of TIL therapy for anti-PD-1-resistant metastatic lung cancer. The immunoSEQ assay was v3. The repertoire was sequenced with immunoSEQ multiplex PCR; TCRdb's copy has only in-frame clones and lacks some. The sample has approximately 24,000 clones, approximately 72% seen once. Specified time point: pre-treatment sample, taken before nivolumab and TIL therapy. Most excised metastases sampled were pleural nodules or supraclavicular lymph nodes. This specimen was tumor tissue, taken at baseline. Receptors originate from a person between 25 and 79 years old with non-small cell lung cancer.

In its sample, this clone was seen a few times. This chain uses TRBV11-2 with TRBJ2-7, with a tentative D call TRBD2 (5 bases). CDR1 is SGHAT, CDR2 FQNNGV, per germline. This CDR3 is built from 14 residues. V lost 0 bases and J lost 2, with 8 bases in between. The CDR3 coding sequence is TGTGCCAGCAGCTTAGACTCGGGAACCTACGAGCAGTACTTC. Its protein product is CASSLDSGTYEQYF.

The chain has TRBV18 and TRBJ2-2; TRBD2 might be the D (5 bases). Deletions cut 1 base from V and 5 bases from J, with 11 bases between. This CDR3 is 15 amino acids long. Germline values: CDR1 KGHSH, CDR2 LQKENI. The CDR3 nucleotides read TGTGCCAGCTCACCACAGGGAGTTCGGACCGGGGAGCTGTTTTTT. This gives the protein CASSPQGVRTGELFF.

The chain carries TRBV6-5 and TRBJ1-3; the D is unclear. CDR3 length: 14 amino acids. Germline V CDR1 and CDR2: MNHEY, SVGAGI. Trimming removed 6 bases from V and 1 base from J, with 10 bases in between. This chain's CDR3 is CASSLIGSGNTIYF. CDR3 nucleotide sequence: TGTGCCAGCAGCCTGATAGGGTCTGGAAACACCATATATTTT.

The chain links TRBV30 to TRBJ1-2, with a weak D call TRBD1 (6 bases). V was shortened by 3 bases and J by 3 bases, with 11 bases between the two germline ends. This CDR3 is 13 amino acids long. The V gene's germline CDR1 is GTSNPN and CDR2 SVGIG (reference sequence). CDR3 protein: CAWRNRADYGYTF. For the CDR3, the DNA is TGTGCCTGGAGGAACAGGGCGGACTATGGCTACACCTTC.

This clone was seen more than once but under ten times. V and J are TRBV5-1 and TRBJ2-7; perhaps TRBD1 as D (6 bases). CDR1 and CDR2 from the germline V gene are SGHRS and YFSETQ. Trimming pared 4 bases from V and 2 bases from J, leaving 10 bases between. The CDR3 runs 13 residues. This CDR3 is CASSVQGTYEQYF. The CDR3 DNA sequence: TGCGCCAGCAGCGTACAGGGCACCTACGAGCAGTACTTC.

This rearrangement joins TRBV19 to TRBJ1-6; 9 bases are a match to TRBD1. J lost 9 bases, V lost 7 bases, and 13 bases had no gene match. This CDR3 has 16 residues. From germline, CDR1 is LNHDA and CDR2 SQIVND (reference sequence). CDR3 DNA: TGTGCCAGTAAACGGTTTGGGACAGGGACAAGTTCACCCCTCCACTTT. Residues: CASKRFGTGTSSPLHF.

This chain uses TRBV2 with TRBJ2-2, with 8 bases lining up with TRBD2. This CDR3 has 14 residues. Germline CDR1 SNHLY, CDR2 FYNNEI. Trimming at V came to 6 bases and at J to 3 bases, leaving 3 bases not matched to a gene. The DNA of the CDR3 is TGTGCCAGCAGCCGCGGGGGGTACACCGGGGAGCTGTTTTTT. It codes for CASSRGGYTGELFF.

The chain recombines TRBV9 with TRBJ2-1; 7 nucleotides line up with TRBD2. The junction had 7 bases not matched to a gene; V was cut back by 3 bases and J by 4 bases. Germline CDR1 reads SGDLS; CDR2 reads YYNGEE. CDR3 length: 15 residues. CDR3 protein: CASSAGGSGYNEQFF. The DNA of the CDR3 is TGTGCCAGCAGCGCGGGGGGTAGCGGGTACAATGAGCAGTTCTTC.

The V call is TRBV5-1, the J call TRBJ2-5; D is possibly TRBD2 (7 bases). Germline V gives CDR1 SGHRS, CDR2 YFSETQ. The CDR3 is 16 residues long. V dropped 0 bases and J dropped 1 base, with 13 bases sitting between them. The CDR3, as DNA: TGCGCCAGCAGCTTGGTCGAGGGGGGGCCCCAAGAGACCCAGTACTTC. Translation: CASSLVEGGPQETQYF.